Included here is one TCR beta chain sequence, with context. Its antigen is not identified. Trimming shortened V by 4 bases and J by 8 bases, and 14 bases separated the two germline ends. Germline V CDR1 and CDR2: GTSNPN, SVGIG (reference sequence). This CDR3 is 12 amino acids long. Each donor was healthy, and each was a bone marrow donor. 60 Vbeta and 13 Jbeta primers were used in PCR. This table comes from immunoSEQ multiplex PCR, and its TCRdb copy is limited to in-frame clones, with some not included. The sample has tens of thousands of clones, over 60% seen once. The data belong to a study of cytomegalovirus exposure and HLA in healthy donors. Study findings and constraints: Upon later analysis, TCR association rates were observed to vary by HLA locus, being highest for DRB1 and lowest for HLA-C. An ancestry cluster, one associated with Asian ancestry, reportedly showed fewer N-insertions than the approximately 700-donor mean in a later analysis. What TCR beta sequences reportedly achieved was accurate prediction of HLA-A and HLA-B alleles in most subjects.

Sequencing used PBMCs. This clonotype originated in a woman in her 30s in good health and CMV-seronegative. V and J are TRBV30 and TRBJ1-2; D might be TRBD1 (6 bases). In nucleotides, the CDR3 is TGTGCCTGGAACAGGGACAATTCAGGCTACACCTTC. Amino acids: CAWNRDNSGYTF. The full variable domain, with the rest looked up from reference TRBV30 and TRBJ1-2, is SQTIHQWPATLVQPVGSPLSLECTVEGTSNPNLYWYRQAAGRGLQLLFYSVGIGQISSEVPQNLSASRPQDRQFILSSKKLLLSDSGFYLCAWNRDNSGYTFGSGTRLTVV.